The 5 T cell receptor beta chains below were found in one sample sequenced in a study of T-cell memory formation after mild COVID-19. TCRdb recomputed calls from the 5' RACE reads with MiXCR, one row per CDR3 protein. The sample has more than 300,000 distinct CDR3 sequences, approximately 22% seen once; the top ten hold roughly a fifth. The sample taken for sequencing was PBMCs or a T cell subset sorted from them (not recorded which). Receptors were obtained from a man younger than 30 who had mild COVID-19 (a few samples of this study predate the infection). Cell type and time point are not known.

The chain joins TRBV5-5 to TRBJ2-5, with 8 positions matching TRBD1. The CDR3 loop spans 15 amino acids. CDR1 is SGHKS and CDR2 is YYEKEE in the germline V gene (reference sequence). Unmatched junction bases numbered 3, after V lost 0 bases and J lost 2 bases. The CDR3 loop reads CASSLGGQGQETQYF. CDR3 bases: TGTGCCAGCAGCTTGGGAGGACAGGGTCAAGAGACCCAGTACTTC.

This clonotype was counted a few times. The V gene is TRBV7-9, the J gene TRBJ2-2; the D is unclear. Between the trimmed V and J ends, which lost 4 bases and 4 bases, there was a span of 16 bases. CDR3 length: 16 amino acids. Germline values: CDR1 SEHNR, CDR2 FQNEAQ (reference sequence). CDR3 DNA sequence: TGTGCCAGCAGCTCAAACCCCCGAGCGAGCACCGGGGAGCTGTTTTTT. Protein: CASSSNPRASTGELFF.

The sample holds many counts of this clonotype. V is TRBV7-2 and J is TRBJ1-1; D gene unclear. In germline, CDR1 is SGHTA, CDR2 FQGNSA. The CDR3 length is 13 residues. V lost 2 bases and J lost 1, with 5 bases in between. This CDR3 is CASSLIGNTEAFF. DNA for the CDR3: TGTGCCAGCAGCTTAATAGGGAACACTGAAGCTTTCTTT.

This clonotype was observed a few times. The chain is built from TRBV15 and TRBJ2-4, with a tentative D call TRBD2 (5 bases). V gave up 0 bases and J gave up 9 bases, with 12 bases separating them. Germline V lookup: CDR1 LNHNV, CDR2 YYDKDF (reference sequence). The CDR3 has 14 residues. CDR3 nucleotides: TGTGCCACCAGCAGAGATGTCGATCGGGGCATTCAGTACTTC. As protein: CATSRDVDRGIQYF. Drawing the rest from reference TRBV15 and TRBJ2-4, the complete variable domain is DAMVIQNPRYQVTQFGKPVTLSCSQTLNHNVMYWYQQKSSQAPKLLFHYYDKDFNNEADTPDNFQSRRPNTSFCFLDIRSPGLGDTAMYLCATSRDVDRGIQYFGAGTRLSVL.

This clonotype was observed many times. V and J are TRBV6-5 and TRBJ1-5; TRBD1 agrees at 7 bases. This CDR3 is built from 19 residues. V dropped 6 bases and J dropped 1; count of bases not matched to a gene: 18. The germline V gene encodes CDR1 MNHEY and CDR2 SVGAGI. CDR3 nucleotides: TGTGCCAGCAGGTCCCGGGACAGCCGTGGATTTTCCAGCAATCAGCCCCAGCATTTT. Amino acid sequence: CASRSRDSRGFSSNQPQHF.